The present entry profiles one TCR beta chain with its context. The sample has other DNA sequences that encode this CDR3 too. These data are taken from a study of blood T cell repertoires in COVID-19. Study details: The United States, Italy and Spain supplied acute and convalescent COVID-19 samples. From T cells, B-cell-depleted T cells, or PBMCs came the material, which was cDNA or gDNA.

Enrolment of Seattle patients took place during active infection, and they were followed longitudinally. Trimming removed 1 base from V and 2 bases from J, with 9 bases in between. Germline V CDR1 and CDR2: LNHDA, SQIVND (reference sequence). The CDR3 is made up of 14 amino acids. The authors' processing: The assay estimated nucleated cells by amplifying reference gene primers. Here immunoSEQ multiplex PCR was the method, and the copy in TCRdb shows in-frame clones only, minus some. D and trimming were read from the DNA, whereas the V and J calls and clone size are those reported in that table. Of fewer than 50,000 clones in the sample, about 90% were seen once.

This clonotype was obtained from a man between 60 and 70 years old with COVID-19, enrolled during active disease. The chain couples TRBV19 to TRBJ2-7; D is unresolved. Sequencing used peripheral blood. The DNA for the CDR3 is TGTGCCAGTAGTATAGCCGCAGGCCCCTACGAGCAGTACTTC. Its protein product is CASSIAAGPYEQYF.